The subject of this entry is one TCR beta chain. The sample comes from a study of shared clonotypes between healthy human individuals. Those who donated, Caucasian adults without exception, all lived in Nashville, Tennessee. Germline V gene lookup returns CDR1 SNHLY and CDR2 FYNNEI. Trimming pared 6 bases from V and 13 bases from J, leaving 16 bases between. The CDR3 totals 13 residues. On sorted subsets, replicate PCRs used about 200 ng DNA, or tens of thousands of T cell genomes. Sequencing was performed with immunoSEQ multiplex PCR; in TCRdb, only in-frame clones are kept and a portion is missing. In the table there are roughly 300,000 clones, around 86% of which are singletons.

V is TRBV2 and J is TRBJ1-6; D perhaps matches TRBD1 (5 bases). The material sequenced was memory CD8+ T cells sorted from blood. The subset denotes: CD45RO+ cells pooled with CCR7-negative TemRA cells. This receptor was taken from a man younger than 35 in good health. The CDR3, as DNA: TGTGCCAGCAGGGGGACGCATTGGTGGCCCCTCCACTTT. This gives the protein CASRGTHWWPLHF.